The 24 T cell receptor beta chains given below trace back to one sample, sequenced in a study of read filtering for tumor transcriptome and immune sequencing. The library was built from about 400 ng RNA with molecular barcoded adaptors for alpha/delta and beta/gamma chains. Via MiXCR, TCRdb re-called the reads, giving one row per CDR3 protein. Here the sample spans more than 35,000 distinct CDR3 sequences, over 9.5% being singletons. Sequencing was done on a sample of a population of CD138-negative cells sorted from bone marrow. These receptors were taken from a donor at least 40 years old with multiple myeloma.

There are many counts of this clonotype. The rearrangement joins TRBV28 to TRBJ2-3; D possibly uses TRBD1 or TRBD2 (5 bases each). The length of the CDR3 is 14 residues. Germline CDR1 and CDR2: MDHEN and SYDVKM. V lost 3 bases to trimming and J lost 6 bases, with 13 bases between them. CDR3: CASSFWDRRDTQYF. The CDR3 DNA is TGTGCCAGCAGTTTTTGGGACCGGCGGGATACGCAGTATTTT.

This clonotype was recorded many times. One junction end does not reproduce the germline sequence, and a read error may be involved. The CDR3 nucleotides read TGTGCCAGCGGCTTATCCGGGTGGACAGATACGCAGTATTTT. This gives the protein CASGLSGWTDTQYF. The chain couples TRBV7-8 to TRBJ2-3; D gene unclear. Germline-derived CDR1 and CDR2 are SGHVS and FQNEAQ. The CDR3 loop spans 14 amino acids.

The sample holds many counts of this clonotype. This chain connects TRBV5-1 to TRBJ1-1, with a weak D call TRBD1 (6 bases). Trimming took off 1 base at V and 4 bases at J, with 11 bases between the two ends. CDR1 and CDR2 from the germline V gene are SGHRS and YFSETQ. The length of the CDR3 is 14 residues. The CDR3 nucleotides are TGCGCCAGCAGCTTGTACAGGGCGAGCACTGAAGCTTTCTTT. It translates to CASSLYRASTEAFF.

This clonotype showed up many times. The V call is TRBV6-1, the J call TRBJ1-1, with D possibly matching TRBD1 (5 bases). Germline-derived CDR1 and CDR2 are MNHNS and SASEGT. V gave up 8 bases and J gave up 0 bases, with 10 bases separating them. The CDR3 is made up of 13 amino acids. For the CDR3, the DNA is TGTGCCAGCGAGACGGGGCTGAACACTGAAGCTTTCTTT. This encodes CASETGLNTEAFF.

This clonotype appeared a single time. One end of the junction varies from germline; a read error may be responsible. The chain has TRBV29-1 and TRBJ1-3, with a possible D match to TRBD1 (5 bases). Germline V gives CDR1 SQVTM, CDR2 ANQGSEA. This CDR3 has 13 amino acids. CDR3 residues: CSADGGGGNAIYF. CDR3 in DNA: TGCAGCGCGGACGGGGGAGGTGGAAACGCCATATATTTT.

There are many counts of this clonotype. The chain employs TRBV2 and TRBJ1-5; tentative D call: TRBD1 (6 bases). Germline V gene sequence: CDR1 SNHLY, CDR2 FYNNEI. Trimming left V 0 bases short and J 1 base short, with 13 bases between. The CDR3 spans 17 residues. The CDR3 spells CASSEAGAGVSNQPQHF. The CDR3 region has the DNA TGTGCCAGCAGTGAAGCCGGGGCAGGGGTCAGCAATCAGCCCCAGCATTTT.

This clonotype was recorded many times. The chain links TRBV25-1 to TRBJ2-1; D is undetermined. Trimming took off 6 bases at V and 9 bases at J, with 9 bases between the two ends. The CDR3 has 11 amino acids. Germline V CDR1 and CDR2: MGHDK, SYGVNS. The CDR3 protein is CASRSGTEQFF. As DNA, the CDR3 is TGTGCCAGCAGGAGTGGAACTGAGCAGTTCTTC.

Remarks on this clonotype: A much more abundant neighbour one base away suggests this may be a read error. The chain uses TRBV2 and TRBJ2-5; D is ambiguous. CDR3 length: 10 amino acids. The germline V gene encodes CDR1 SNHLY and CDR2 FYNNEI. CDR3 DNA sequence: TGTGCCAGCAGAGAACAGACCCAGGACTTC. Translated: CASREQTQDF.

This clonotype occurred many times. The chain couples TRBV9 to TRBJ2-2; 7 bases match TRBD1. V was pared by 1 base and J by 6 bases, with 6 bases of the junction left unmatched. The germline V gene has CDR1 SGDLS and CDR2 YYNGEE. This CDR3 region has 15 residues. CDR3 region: CASSVSGTVPGELFF. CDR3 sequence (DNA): TGTGCCAGCAGCGTATCTGGGACAGTTCCCGGGGAGCTGTTTTTT. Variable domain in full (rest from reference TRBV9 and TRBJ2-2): DSGVTQTPKHLITATGQRVTLRCSPRSGDLSVYWYQQSLDQGLQFLIQYYNGEERAKGNILERFSAQQFPDLHSELNLSSLELGDSALYFCASSVSGTVPGELFFGEGSRLTVL.

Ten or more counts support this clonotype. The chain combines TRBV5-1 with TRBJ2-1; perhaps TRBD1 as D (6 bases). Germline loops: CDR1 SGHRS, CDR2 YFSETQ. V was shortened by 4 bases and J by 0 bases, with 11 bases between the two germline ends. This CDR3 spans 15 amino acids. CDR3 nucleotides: TGCGCCAGCAGCCTCACAGGGAGCTCCTACAATGAGCAGTTCTTC. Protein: CASSLTGSSYNEQFF.

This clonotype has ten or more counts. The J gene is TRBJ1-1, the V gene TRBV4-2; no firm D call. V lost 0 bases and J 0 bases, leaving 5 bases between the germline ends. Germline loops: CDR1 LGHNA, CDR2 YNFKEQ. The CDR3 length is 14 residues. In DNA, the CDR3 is TGTGCCAGCAGCCAAGATTACCTGAACACTGAAGCTTTCTTT. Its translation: CASSQDYLNTEAFF.

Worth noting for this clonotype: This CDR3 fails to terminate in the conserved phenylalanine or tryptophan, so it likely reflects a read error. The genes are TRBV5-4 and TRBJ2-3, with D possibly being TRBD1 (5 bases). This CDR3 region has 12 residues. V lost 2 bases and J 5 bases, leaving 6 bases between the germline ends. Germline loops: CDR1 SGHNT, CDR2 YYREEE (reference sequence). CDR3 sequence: CASSFQGDTQYL. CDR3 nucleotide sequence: TGTGCCAGCAGCTTTCAGGGAGATACGCAGTATCTT.

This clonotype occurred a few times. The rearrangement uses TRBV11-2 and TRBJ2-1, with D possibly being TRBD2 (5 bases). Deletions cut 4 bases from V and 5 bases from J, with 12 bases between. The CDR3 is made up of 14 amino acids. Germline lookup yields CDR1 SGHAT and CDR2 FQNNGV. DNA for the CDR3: TGTGCCAGCAGCTCCCCTAGAGGGCACAATGAGCAGTTCTTC. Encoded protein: CASSSPRGHNEQFF.

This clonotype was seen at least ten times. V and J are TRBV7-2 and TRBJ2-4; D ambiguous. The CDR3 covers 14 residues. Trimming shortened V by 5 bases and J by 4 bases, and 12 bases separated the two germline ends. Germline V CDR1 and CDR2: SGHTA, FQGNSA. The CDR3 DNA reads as TGTGCCAGCAGCGCCGGCCCGTCGAAAAACATTCAGTACTTC. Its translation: CASSAGPSKNIQYF.

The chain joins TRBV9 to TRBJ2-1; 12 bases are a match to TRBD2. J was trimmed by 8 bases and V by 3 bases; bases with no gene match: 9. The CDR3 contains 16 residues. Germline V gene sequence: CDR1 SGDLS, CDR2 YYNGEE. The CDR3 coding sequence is TGTGCCAGCAGCGGCAGGACTAGCGGGGTTGGAGATGAGCAGTTCTTC. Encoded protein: CASSGRTSGVGDEQFF.

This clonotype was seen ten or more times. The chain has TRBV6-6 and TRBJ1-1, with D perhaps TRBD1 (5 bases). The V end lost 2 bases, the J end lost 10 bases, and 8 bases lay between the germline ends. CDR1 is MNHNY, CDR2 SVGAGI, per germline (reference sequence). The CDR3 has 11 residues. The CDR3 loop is CASSYGGGAFF. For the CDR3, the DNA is TGTGCCAGCAGTTACGGGGGGGGAGCTTTCTTT.

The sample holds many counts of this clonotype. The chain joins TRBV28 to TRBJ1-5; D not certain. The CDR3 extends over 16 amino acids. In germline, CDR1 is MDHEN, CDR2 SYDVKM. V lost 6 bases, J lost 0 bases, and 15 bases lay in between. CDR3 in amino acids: CASRSGGGYSNQPQHF. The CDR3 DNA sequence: TGTGCCAGCAGATCGGGTGGCGGATATAGCAATCAGCCCCAGCATTTT.

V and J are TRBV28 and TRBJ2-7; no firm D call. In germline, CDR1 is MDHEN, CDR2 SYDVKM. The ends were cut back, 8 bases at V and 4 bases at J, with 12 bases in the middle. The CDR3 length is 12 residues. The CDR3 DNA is TGTGCCAGCCAGGTGGGTCGGTACGAGCAGTACTTC. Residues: CASQVGRYEQYF.

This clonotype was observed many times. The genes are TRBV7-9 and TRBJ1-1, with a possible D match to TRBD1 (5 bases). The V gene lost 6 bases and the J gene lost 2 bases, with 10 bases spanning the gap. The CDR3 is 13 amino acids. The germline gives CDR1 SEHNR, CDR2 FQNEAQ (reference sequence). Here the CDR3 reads CASSWDGNTEAFF. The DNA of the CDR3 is TGTGCCAGCAGTTGGGACGGTAACACTGAAGCTTTCTTT.

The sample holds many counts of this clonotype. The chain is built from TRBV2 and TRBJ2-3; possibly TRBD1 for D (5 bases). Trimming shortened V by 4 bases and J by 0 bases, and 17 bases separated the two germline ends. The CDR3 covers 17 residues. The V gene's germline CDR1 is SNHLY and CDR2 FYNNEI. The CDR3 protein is CASSARGTRSSTDTQYF. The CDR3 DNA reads TGTGCCAGCAGTGCAAGGGGCACCCGTAGTAGCACAGATACGCAGTATTTT.

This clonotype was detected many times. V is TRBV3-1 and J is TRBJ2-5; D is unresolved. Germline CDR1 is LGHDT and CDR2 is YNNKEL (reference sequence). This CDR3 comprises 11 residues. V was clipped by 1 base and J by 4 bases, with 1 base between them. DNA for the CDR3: TGTGCCAGCAGCCAAGGAGAGACCCAGTACTTC. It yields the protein CASSQGETQYF.

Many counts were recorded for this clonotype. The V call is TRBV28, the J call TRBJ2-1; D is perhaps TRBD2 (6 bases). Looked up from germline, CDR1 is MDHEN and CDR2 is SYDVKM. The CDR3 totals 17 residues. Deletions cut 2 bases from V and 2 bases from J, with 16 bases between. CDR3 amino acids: CASSLTPPGVAYNEQFF. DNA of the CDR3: TGTGCCAGCAGTTTAACCCCTCCGGGGGTCGCCTACAATGAGCAGTTCTTC.

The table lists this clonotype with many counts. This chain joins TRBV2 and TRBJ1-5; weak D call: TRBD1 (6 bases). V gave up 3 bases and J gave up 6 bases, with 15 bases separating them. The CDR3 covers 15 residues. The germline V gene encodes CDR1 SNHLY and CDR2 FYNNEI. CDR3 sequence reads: CASSDQGIKGQPQHF. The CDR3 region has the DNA TGTGCCAGCAGTGACCAGGGGATAAAGGGTCAGCCCCAGCATTTT.

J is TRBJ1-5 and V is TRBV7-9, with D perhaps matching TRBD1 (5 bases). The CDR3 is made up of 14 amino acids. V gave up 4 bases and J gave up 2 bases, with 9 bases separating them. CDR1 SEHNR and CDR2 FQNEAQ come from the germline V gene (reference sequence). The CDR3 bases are TGTGCCAGCAGCTCGGGGCCGGGCAATCAGCCCCAGCATTTT. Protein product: CASSSGPGNQPQHF.